This T cell receptor (beta chain) originates from a study of radiotherapy plus CTLA-4 blockade in lung cancer (dated by TCRdb to the late 2010s). Regarding the complete study: Objective responses occurred in roughly a sixth of enrolled patients, and around 29% achieved disease control.

Receptor amplification or capture employed the immunoSEQ multiplex PCR assay. This immuneACCESS table, as held by TCRdb, lists in-frame sequences with V and J called but not all clones. Of the missing ones, under half trace to an unresolved V gene in checked studies; the others have no known cause. The sample table holds around 65,000 clones, of which approximately 77% were seen once. 4% to 5% of the sample belongs to the ten largest clones. V is shortened by 5 bases, J by 7 bases, and the region joining them spans 17 bases. The CDR3 measures 15 amino acids from cysteine to phenylalanine. Just CDR3 DNA is preserved here, 45 bases in frame from base 1. CDR1 is given as SGHNT and CDR2 as YENEEA, both from the germline V gene. Comments on this clone: The specificity of this receptor is unknown. Per-nucleotide qualities are absent, and no much larger clonotype sits a single base away.

In this study, focal radiation therapy paired with CTLA-4 blockade (ipilimumab) was tested in patients who had chemo-refractory metastatic non-small-cell lung cancer. The research as a whole found: Increased serum interferon-beta after radiation, together with early dynamic changes in blood T cell clones, were reported to be the strongest predictors of response. After treatment with radiotherapy and ipilimumab, TCR clones that came from tumors expanded in the peripheral blood.

Recombination connected TRBV11-3 to TRBJ1-4; the D segment cannot be called with confidence. The sequence derives from a human donor with non-small cell lung cancer who had a complete response to radiotherapy plus ipilimumab. The source material was peripheral blood, sampled from a patient treated with radiotherapy plus ipilimumab. The CDR3 corresponds to CASSLGRARGEKLFF. The bases are TGTGCCAGCAGCCTTGGACGGGCCCGGGGTGAAAAACTGTTTTTT.